The next 7 T cell receptor beta chains were all read from a single sample in a study of molecular identifiers for immune sequencing clone quantification (dated by TCRdb to between 2017 and 2018). The library was produced with PCR. The data were produced on a NextSeq 500. The public reads were reanalyzed by TCRdb: fastp trimming at Q25, MiXCR alignment, in-frame beta chains only. Rows matching on CDR3 protein sequence are summarized as one entry with the most common DNA and genes. The sample profile shows approximately 590,000 distinct CDR3 sequences; roughly 23% of them were found once. 0.78% of the sample rests with the top ten. Sequenced input: naive CD8+ T cells from blood, with Jurkat cell RNA spiked in. The cell subset or site label, as the study defines it: FACS-sorted CD8+CD4-CCR7+CD45RA+ naive T cells. The receptor set was obtained from a human donor in good health. Some libraries in this study had Jurkat cell RNA spiked in.

CDR3 DNA sequence: TGTGCCAGCAGACAGGGGGCTCTTCAGCCCCAGCATTTT. Translation: CASRQGALQPQHF. This rearrangement joins TRBV12-3 or TRBV12-4 to TRBJ1-5; TRBD1 matches at 9 bases. Losses at the gene ends were 6 bases for V and 6 bases for J; bases not matched to a gene: 3. The CDR3 covers 13 residues.

This clonotype was observed many times. V usage is TRBV19 and J usage is TRBJ1-4, with 8 bases aligning to TRBD1. Germline loops: CDR1 LNHDA, CDR2 SQIVND (reference sequence). V shed 6 bases and J 8 bases; nucleotides not matched to a gene: 8. This CDR3 spans 14 amino acids. The DNA of the CDR3 is TGTGCCAGTAGGAGAACAGGGGGGATCGAAAAACTGTTTTTT. Translated, it gives CASRRTGGIEKLFF.

The V call is TRBV5-1, the J call TRBJ2-3; D is ambiguous. Germline-derived CDR1 and CDR2 are SGHRS and YFSETQ. V was cut by 4 bases and J by 0 bases, with 12 bases left in between. This CDR3 contains 15 residues. This CDR3 is CASSQLTRSTDTQYF. CDR3 DNA sequence: TGCGCCAGCAGCCAACTGACGAGGAGCACAGATACGCAGTATTTT.

Remarks on this clonotype: A read error may explain this, as a much larger clone is one base away. Lacking the conserved final phenylalanine or tryptophan, this CDR3 likely reflects a read error. V and J are TRBV28 and TRBJ1-5; D unclear. Trimming took 5 bases from V and 7 from J, leaving 18 bases between them. This CDR3 region has 15 residues. The V gene's germline CDR1 is MDHEN and CDR2 SYDVKM. The CDR3 DNA is TGTGCCAGCAGTCCCAGAGCCACAGTGCGACAGCCCCAGCATTAT. It translates to CASSPRATVRQPQHY.

At least ten counts were recorded for this clonotype. This chain uses TRBV29-1 with TRBJ2-1; maybe TRBD1 (5 bases). V gave up 1 base and J gave up 8 bases, with 15 bases separating them. Germline assignment: CDR1 SQVTM and CDR2 ANQGSEA. The CDR3 has 14 residues. The CDR3 sequence is CSVEGQGRRDEQFF. In nucleotides, the CDR3 is TGCAGCGTTGAAGGCCAGGGAAGGAGAGATGAGCAGTTCTTC.

This clonotype was seen at least ten times. This chain uses TRBV30 with TRBJ1-4, with D unclear. Germline V gives CDR1 GTSNPN, CDR2 SVGIG (reference sequence). Trimming took 4 bases from V and 6 from J, leaving 15 bases between them. CDR3 size: 14 residues. The DNA for the CDR3 is TGTGCCTGGACCTTGGTAGGGTCCGATGAAAAACTGTTTTTT. Translating it yields CAWTLVGSDEKLFF.

A word on this clonotype: A much larger clone lies one base from this, so it may be a read error. J is TRBJ1-1 and V is TRBV7-6, with TRBD1 as a possible D gene (5 bases). This CDR3 contains 14 residues. Germline CDR1 and CDR2: SGHVS and FNYEAQ. Trimming removed 3 bases at V and 4 bases at J, with 12 bases between. CDR3 coding DNA: TGTGCCAGCAGCTTGTCGGTGGGGGGCACTGAAGCTTTCTTT. Its translation: CASSLSVGGTEAFF.